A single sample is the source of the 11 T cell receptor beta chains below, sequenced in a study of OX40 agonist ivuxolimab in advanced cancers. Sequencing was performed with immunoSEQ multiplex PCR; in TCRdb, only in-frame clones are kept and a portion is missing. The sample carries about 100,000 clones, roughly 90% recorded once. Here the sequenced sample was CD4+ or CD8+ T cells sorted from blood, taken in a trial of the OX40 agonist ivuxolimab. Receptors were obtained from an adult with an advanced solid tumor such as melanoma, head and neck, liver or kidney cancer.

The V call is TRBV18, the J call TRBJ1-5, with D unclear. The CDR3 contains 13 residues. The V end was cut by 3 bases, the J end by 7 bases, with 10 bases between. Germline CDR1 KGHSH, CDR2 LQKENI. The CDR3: CASSPRDGQPQHF. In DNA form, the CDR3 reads TGTGCCAGCTCACCTCGGGATGGGCAGCCCCAGCATTTT.

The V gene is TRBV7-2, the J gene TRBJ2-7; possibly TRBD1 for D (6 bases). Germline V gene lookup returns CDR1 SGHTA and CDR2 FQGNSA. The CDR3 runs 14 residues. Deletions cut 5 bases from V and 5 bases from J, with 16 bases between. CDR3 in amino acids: CASSPSYRVHEQYF. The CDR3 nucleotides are TGTGCCAGCAGCCCGAGTTACAGGGTCCACGAGCAGTACTTC.

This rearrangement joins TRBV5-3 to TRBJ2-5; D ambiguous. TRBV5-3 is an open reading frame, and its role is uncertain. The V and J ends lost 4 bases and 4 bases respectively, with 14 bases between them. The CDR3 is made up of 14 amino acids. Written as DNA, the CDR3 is TGTGCCAGAAGCCCAAATAGGGTAGGAGAGACCCAGTACTTC. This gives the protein CARSPNRVGETQYF.

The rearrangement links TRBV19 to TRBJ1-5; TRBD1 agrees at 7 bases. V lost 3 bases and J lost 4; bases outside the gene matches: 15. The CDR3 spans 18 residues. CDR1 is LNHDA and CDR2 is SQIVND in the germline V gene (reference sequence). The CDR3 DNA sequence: TGTGCCAGTAGTATGCACAGGGGATCCACCCAATTAAATCAGCCCCAGCATTTT. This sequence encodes CASSMHRGSTQLNQPQHF.

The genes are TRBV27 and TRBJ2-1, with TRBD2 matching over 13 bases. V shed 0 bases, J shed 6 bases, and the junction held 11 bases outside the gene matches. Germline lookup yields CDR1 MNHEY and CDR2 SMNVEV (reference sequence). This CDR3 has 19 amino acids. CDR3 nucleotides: TGTGCCAGCAGTTTATCACTAGCGGGAGGGTCTCAAGGAGGCAATGAGCAGTTCTTC. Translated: CASSLSLAGGSQGGNEQFF.

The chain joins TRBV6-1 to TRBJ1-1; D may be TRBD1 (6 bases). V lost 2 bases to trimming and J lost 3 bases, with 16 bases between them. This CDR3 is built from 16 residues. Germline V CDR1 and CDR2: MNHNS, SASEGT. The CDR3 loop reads CASSESGQGFYTEAFF. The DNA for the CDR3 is TGTGCCAGCAGTGAATCAGGCCAGGGGTTTTACACTGAAGCTTTCTTT.

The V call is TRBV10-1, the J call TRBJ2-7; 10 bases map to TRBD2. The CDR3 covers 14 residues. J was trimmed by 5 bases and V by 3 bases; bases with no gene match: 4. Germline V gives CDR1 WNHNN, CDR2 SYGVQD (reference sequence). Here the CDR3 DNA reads TGCGCCAGCAGTGATAGTAGCGGGAGGCACGAGCAGTACTTC. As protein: CASSDSSGRHEQYF.

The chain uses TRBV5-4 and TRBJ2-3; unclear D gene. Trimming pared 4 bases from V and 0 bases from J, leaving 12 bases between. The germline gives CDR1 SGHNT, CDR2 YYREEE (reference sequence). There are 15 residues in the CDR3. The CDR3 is CASSPPASSTDTQYF. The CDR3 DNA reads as TGTGCCAGCAGCCCCCCGGCGTCTAGCACAGATACGCAGTATTTT.

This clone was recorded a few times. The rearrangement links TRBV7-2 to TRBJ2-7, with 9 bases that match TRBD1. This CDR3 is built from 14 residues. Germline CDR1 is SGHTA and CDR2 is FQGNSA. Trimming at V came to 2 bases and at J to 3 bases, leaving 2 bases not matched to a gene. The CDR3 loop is CASSLSTGGYEQYF. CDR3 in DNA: TGTGCCAGCAGCTTATCGACAGGGGGCTACGAGCAGTACTTC.

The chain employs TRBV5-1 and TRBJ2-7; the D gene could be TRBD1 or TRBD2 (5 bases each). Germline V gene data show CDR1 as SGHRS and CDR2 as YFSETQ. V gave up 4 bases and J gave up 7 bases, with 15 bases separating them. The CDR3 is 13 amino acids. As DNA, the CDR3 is TGCGCCAGCAGCCCCCCCGGGGCTTGGGAGCAGTACTTC. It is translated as CASSPPGAWEQYF.

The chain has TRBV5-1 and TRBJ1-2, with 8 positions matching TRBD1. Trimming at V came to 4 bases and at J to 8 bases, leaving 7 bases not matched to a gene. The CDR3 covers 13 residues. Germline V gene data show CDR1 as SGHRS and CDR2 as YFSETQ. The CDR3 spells CASSEGQGGGYTF. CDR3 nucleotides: TGCGCCAGCAGCGAAGGACAGGGTGGCGGCTACACCTTC.